This TCR beta chain was sequenced in a study of CD8 T cells in Susac syndrome. Study-wide results and limits: The study acknowledged a relatively small number of individuals in its TCR sequencing and HLA analysis.

Isolation of CD8+ and CD4+ T cells was performed negatively, whereas enrichment of TEMRA cells was done by FACS. With random hexamers, reverse transcription was performed on about 0.5 to 1 ug of RNA. The amplification used immunoSEQ multiplex PCR on TCR beta CDR3; it spanned 54 Vbeta and 13 Jbeta. TCRdb reprocessed the immunoSEQ multiplex PCR reads via MiXCR and lists one record per CDR3 protein. The repertoire includes a few hundred thousand distinct CDR3 sequences, about 89% of them detected once, and around 0.18% sits in the top ten. With regard to this clonotype: The antigen remains unidentified.

Sequencing was done on a sample of CD8+ T cells from PBMCs. The clonotype was recovered from a human donor with multiple sclerosis.

Written as DNA, the CDR3 is TGCAGTGCTCCTGGGACAGCCATTCAAGAGACCCAGTACTTC. It codes for CSAPGTAIQETQYF. V is TRBV20-1 and J is TRBJ2-5; the match to TRBD1 covers 7 bases. The CDR3 has 14 amino acids. Per the germline V gene, CDR1 is DFQATT and CDR2 is SNEGSKA (reference sequence). Losses at the gene ends were 5 bases for V and 2 bases for J; bases not matched to a gene: 8.